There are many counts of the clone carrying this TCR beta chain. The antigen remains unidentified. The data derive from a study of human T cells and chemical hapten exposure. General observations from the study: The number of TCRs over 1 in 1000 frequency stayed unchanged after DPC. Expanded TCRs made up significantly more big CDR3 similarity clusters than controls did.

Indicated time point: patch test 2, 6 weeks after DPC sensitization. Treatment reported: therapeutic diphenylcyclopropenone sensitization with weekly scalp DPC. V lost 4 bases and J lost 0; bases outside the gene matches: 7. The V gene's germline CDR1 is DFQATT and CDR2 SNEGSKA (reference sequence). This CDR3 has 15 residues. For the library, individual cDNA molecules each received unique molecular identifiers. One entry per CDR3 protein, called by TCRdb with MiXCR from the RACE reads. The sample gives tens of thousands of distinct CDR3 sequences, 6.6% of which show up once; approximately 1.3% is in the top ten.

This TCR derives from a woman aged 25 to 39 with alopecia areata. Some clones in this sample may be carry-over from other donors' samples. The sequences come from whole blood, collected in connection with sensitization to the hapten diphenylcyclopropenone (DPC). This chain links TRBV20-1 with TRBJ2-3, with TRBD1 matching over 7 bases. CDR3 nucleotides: TGCAGTGCTACGAGGGGGCAACCTAGCACAGATACGCAGTATTTT. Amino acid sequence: CSATRGQPSTDTQYF.